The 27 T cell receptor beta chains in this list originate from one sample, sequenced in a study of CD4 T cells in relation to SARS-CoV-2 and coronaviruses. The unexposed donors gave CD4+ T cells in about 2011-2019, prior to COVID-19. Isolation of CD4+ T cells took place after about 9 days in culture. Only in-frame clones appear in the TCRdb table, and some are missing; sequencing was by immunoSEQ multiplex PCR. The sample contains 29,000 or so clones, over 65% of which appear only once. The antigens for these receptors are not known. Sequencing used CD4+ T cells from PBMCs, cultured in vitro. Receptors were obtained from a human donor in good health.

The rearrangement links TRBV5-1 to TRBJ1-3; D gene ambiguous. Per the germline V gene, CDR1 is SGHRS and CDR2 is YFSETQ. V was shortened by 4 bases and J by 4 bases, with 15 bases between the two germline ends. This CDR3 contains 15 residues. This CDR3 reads CASSADGGKGNTIYF. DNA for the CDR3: TGCGCCAGCAGCGCCGACGGAGGGAAGGGAAACACCATATATTTT. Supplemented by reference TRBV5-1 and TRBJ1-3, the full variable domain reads KAGVTQTPRYLIKTRGQQVTLSCSPISGHRSVSWYQQTPGQGLQFLFEYFSETQRNKGNFPGRFSGRQFSNSRSEMNVSTLELGDSALYLCASSADGGKGNTIYFGEGSWLTVV.

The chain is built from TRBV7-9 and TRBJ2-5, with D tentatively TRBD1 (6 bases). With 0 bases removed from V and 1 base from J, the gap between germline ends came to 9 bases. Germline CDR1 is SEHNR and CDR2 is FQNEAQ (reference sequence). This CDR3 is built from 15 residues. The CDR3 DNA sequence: TGTGCCAGCAGCTTAGCGGGGGCCCTCCAAGAGACCCAGTACTTC. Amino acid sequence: CASSLAGALQETQYF. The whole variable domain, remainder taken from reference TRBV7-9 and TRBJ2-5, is DTGVSQNPRHKITKRGQNVTFRCDPISEHNRLYWYRQTLGQGPEFLTYFQNEAQLEKSRLLSDRFSAERPKGSFSTLEIQRTEQGDSAMYLCASSLAGALQETQYFGPGTRLLVL.

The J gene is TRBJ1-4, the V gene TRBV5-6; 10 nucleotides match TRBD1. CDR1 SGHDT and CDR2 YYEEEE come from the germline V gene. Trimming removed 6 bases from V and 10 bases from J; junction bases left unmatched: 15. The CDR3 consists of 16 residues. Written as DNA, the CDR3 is TGTGCCAGCACCTCGGGACAGGGGACGCCTGTTGCAAAACTGTTTTTT. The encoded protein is CASTSGQGTPVAKLFF. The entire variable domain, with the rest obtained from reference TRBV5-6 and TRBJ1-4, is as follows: DAGVTQSPTHLIKTRGQQVTLRCSPKSGHDTVSWYQQALGQGPQFIFQYYEEEERQRGNFPDRFSGHQFPNYSSELNVNALLLGDSALYLCASTSGQGTPVAKLFFGSGTQLSVL.

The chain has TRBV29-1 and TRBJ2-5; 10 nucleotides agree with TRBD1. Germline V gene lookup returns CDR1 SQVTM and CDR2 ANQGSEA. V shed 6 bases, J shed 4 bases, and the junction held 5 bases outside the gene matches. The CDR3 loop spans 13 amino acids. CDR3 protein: CSVRQGARETQYF. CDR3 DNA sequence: TGCAGCGTCCGACAGGGGGCAAGAGAGACCCAGTACTTC.

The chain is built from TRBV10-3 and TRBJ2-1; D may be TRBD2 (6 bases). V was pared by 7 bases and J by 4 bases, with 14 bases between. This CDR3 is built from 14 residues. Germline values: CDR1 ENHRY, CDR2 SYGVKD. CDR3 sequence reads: CAITKGTFYNEQFF. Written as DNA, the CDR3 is TGTGCCATCACCAAAGGGACTTTTTACAATGAGCAGTTCTTC.

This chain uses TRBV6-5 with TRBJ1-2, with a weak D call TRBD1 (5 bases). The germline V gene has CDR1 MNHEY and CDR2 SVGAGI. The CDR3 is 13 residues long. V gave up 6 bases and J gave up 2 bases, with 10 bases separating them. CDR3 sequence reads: CASRQDNNYGYTF. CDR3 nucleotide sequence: TGTGCCAGCAGGCAGGACAACAACTATGGCTACACCTTC.

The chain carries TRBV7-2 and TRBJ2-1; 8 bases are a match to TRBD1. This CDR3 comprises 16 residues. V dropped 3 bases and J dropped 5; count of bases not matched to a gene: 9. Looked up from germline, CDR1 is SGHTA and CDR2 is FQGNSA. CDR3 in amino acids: CASSFRAGGFHNEQFF. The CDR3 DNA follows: TGTGCCAGCAGCTTCAGGGCAGGGGGCTTCCACAATGAGCAGTTCTTC.

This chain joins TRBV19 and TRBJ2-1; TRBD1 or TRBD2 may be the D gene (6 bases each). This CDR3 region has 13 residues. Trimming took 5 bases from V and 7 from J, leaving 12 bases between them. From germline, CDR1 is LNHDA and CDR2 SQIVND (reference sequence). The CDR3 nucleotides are TGTGCCAGTAGTCCCCAAGGGGGGAATGAGCAGTTCTTC. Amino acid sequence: CASSPQGGNEQFF.

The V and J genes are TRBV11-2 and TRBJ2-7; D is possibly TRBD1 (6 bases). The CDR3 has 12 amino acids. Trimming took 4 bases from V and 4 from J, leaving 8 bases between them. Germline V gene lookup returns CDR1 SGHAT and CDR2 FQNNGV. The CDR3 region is CASSSQGYEQYF. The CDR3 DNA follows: TGTGCCAGCAGCTCACAGGGTTACGAGCAGTACTTC.

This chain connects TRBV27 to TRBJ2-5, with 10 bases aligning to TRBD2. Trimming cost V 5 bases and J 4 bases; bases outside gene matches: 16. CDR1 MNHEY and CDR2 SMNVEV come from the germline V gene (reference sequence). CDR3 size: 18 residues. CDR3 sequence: CASSGGPASGSGRETQYF. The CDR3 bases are TGTGCCAGCAGTGGGGGTCCGGCTAGCGGGAGTGGGCGAGAGACCCAGTACTTC.

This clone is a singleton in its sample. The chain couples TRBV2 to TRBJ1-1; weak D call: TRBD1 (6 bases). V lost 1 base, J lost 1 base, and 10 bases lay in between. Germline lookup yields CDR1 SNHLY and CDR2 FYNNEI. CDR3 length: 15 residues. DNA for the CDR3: TGTGCCAGCAGTGAAGGAGGGGGTGGGAACACTGAAGCTTTCTTT. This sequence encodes CASSEGGGGNTEAFF.

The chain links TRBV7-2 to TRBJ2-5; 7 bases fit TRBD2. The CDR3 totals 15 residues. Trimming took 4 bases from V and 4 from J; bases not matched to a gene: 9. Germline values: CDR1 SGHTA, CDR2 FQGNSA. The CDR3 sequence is CASSSGGEVSETQYF. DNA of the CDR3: TGTGCCAGCAGCTCTGGGGGGGAGGTTTCAGAGACCCAGTACTTC.

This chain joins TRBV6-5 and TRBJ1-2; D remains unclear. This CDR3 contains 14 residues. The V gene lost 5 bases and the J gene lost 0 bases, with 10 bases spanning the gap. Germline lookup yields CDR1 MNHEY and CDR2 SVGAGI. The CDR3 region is CASSTGRSNYGYTF. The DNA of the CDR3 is TGTGCCAGCAGTACCGGGAGATCTAACTATGGCTACACCTTC.

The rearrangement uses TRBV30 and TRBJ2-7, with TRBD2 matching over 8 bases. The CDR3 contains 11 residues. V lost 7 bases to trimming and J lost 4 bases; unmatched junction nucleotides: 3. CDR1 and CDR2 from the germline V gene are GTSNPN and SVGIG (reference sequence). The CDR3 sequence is CAFRLAYEQYF. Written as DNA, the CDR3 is TGTGCCTTCAGACTAGCGTACGAGCAGTACTTC.

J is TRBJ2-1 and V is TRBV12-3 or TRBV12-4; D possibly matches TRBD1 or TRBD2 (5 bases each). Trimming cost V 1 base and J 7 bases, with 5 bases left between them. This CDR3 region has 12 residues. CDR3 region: CASSLGGNEQFF. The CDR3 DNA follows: TGTGCCAGCAGTTTAGGGGGGAATGAGCAGTTCTTC.

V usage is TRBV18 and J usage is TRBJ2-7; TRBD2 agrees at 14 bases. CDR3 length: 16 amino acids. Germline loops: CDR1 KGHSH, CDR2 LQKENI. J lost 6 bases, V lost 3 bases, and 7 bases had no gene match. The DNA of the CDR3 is TGTGCCAGCTCACCCCCGACTAGCGGGAGGGCCGGCGAGCAGTACTTC. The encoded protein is CASSPPTSGRAGEQYF.

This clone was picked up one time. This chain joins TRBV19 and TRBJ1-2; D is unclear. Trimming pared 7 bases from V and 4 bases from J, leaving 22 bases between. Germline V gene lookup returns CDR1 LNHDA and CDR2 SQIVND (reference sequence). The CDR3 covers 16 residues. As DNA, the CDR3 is TGTGCCAGTACCTCGGGATCCCCCGGAATGGGCTATGGCTACACCTTC. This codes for CASTSGSPGMGYGYTF.

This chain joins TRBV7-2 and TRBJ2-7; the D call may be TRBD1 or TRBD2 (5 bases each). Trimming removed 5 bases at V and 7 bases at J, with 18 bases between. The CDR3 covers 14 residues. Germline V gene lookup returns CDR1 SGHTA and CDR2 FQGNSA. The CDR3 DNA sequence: TGTGCCAGCAGCACGGGACCTAGCTCGGTAGAGCAGTACTTC. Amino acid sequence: CASSTGPSSVEQYF.

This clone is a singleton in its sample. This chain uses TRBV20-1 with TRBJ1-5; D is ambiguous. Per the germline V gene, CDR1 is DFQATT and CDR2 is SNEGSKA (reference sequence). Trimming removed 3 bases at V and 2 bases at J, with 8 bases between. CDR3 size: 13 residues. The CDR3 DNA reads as TGCAGTGCTAGTAATAAGGGCAATCAGCCCCAGCATTTT. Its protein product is CSASNKGNQPQHF.

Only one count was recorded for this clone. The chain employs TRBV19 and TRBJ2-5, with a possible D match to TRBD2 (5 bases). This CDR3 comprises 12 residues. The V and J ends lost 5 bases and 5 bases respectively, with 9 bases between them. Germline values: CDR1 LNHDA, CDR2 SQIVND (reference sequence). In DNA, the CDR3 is TGTGCCAGTAGTCTCGGGGTGGAGACCCAGTACTTC. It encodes CASSLGVETQYF.

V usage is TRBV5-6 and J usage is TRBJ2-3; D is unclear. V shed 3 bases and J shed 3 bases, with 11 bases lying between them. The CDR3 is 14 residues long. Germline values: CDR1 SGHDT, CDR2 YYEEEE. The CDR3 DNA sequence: TGTGCCAGCAGCTACCGGTCGGGTACAGATACGCAGTATTTT. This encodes CASSYRSGTDTQYF.

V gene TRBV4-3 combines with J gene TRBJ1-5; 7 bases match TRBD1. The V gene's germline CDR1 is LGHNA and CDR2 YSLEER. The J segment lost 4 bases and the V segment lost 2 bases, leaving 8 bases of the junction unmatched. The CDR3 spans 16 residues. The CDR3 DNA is TGCGCCAGCAGCCAAAACCTTGGGACAGCAAATCAGCCCCAGCATTTT. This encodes CASSQNLGTANQPQHF.

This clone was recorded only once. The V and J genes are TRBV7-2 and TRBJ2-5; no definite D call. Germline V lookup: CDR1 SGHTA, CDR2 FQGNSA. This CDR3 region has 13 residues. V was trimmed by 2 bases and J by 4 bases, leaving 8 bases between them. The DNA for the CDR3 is TGTGCCAGCAGCTTATGGGAAGGAGAGACCCAGTACTTC. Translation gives CASSLWEGETQYF.

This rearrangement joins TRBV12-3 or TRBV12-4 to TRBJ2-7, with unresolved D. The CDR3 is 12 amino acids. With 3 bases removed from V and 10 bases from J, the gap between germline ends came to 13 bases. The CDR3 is CASSFSETLQYF. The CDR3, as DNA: TGTGCCAGCAGTTTTTCAGAGACTCTTCAGTACTTC.

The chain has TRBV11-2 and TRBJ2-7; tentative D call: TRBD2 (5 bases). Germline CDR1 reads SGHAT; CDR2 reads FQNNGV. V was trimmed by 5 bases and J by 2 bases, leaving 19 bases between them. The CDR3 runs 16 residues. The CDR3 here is CASSPRGNVDTYEQYF. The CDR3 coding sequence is TGTGCCAGCAGCCCCCGAGGGAACGTTGACACCTACGAGCAGTACTTC. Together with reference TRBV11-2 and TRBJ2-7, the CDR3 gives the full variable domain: EAGVAQSPRYKIIEKRQSVAFWCNPISGHATLYWYQQILGQGPKLLIQFQNNGVVDDSQLPKDRFSAERLKGVDSTLKIQPAKLEDSAVYLCASSPRGNVDTYEQYFGPGTRLTVT.

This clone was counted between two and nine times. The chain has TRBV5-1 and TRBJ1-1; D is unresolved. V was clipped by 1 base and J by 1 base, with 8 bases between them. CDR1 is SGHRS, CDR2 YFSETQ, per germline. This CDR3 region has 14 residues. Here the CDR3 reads CASSLLATNTEAFF. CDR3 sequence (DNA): TGCGCCAGCAGCTTGTTGGCAACGAACACTGAAGCTTTCTTT. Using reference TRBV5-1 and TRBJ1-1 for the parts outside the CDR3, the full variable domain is KAGVTQTPRYLIKTRGQQVTLSCSPISGHRSVSWYQQTPGQGLQFLFEYFSETQRNKGNFPGRFSGRQFSNSRSEMNVSTLELGDSALYLCASSLLATNTEAFFGQGTRLTVV.

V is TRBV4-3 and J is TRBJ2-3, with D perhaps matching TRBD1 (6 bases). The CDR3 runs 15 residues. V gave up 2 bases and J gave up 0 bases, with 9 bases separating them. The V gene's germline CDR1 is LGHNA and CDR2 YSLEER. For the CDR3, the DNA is TGCGCCAGCAGCCAAAATCAGGGGAGCACAGATACGCAGTATTTT. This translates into CASSQNQGSTDTQYF.